This TCR beta chain was retrieved from a study of tumor-infiltrating lymphocytes in oesophageal squamous cell carcinoma. Using its own MiXCR run on the PCR reads, TCRdb lists one record per CDR3 protein. The repertoire has about 15,000 distinct CDR3 sequences, 45% to 50% of them found once; the top ten carry over 15%. Per the germline V gene, CDR1 is MNHNY and CDR2 is SVGAGI (reference sequence). This CDR3 has 16 amino acids. V trimming: 4 bases; J trimming: 0 bases; junction bases outside the gene matches: 3. The sample consisted of esophageal tumor tissue. The chain has TRBV6-6 and TRBJ2-4; 10 bases map to TRBD2. The source is a male donor with esophageal squamous cell carcinoma. The CDR3 protein is CASSFRLAGAKNIQYF. CDR3 in DNA: TGTGCCAGCAGTTTCAGACTAGCGGGAGCCAAAAACATTCAGTACTTC.